These 20 T cell receptor beta chains were all obtained from the same sample, sequenced in a study of Tregs in tolerant kidney transplant recipients. Assay: immunoSEQ multiplex PCR; the TCRdb copy retains only in-frame clones and omits some. The sample consists of around 70,000 clones, 80% to 95% of them appearing once. Specimen: CD8+ T cells from blood, collected before the transplant. All receptors derive from a human donor who received a combined kidney and bone marrow transplant.

J is TRBJ2-5 and V is TRBV6-5; a weak D match, TRBD2 (7 bases). Germline V gene lookup returns CDR1 MNHEY and CDR2 SVGAGI. V was trimmed by 2 bases and J by 1 base, leaving 8 bases between them. The CDR3 is made up of 14 amino acids. The CDR3 DNA follows: TGTGCCAGCAGTTACGGGGGGGCCCAAGAGACCCAGTACTTC. Amino acids: CASSYGGAQETQYF.

V usage is TRBV12-2 and J usage is TRBJ2-7; TRBD2 reflects the table's D call only, with no check against the DNA. TRBV12-2 is a pseudogene locus. This CDR3 contains 16 residues. This chain's CDR3 is CASRNEGGGKAYEQYF. The CDR3 DNA sequence: TGTGCAAGTCGCAACGAGGGGGGGGGAAAAGCCTACGAGCAGTACTTC.

The J gene is TRBJ1-5, the V gene TRBV11-2; D perhaps matches TRBD1 (5 bases). Germline-derived CDR1 and CDR2 are SGHAT and FQNNGV. This CDR3 is built from 14 residues. Trimming stripped 5 bases from V and 2 bases from J, with 10 bases between. The CDR3: CASSQGYGNQPQHF. For the CDR3, the DNA is TGTGCCAGCAGCCAGGGTTATGGCAATCAGCCCCAGCATTTT.

The CDR3 spells CASSLGGGRTEAFF. The CDR3 bases are TGTGCCAGCAGCTTGGGTGGAGGGCGCACTGAAGCTTTCTTT. The rearrangement joins TRBV7-2 to TRBJ1-1; D gene uncertain. The CDR3 loop spans 14 amino acids. The V gene's germline CDR1 is SGHTA and CDR2 FQGNSA. Between the trimmed V and J ends, which lost 3 bases and 4 bases, there was a span of 12 bases.

This clone was seen only a few times. The chain joins TRBV2 to TRBJ1-5; D not resolved. The ends were cut back, 7 bases at V and 6 bases at J, with 13 bases in the middle. The CDR3 sequence is 13 residues long. CDR1 and CDR2 from the germline V gene are SNHLY and FYNNEI. CDR3 DNA sequence: TGTGCCAGCATGGGCCTTTCTGGTCAGCCCCAGCATTTT. Translating it yields CASMGLSGQPQHF.

The CDR3 is CASSMPREAQETQYF. The CDR3 DNA follows: TGTGCCAGTAGTATGCCACGCGAGGCTCAAGAGACCCAGTACTTC. This chain connects TRBV19 to TRBJ2-5; D gene uncertain. CDR3 length: 15 residues. CDR1 is LNHDA and CDR2 is SQIVND in the germline V gene (reference sequence). Trimming left V 3 bases short and J 2 bases short, with 13 bases between.

The DNA for the CDR3 is TGTGCCAGCAGCTTCTTCGGGGAGCAGTTCTTC. Translating gives CASSFFGEQFF. The genes are TRBV27 and TRBJ2-1; D remains unclear. The CDR3 sequence is 11 residues long. Trimming took 6 bases from V and 10 from J, leaving 10 bases between them. CDR1 and CDR2 from the germline V gene are MNHEY and SMNVEV (reference sequence).

In nucleotides, the CDR3 is TGTGCCAGCAGTCACGGCTCGGACAGGGGGGACACCGGGGAGCTGTTTTTT. Its protein product is CASSHGSDRGDTGELFF. The chain carries TRBV2 and TRBJ2-2, with 10 bases identical to TRBD1. V lost 5 bases to trimming and J lost 3 bases; unmatched junction nucleotides: 9. The germline V gene has CDR1 SNHLY and CDR2 FYNNEI. CDR3 length: 17 residues.

The CDR3 protein is CASTWREGRYEQYF. The DNA of the CDR3 is TGTGCCAGCACCTGGCGGGAGGGGAGGTACGAGCAGTACTTC. The J gene is TRBJ2-7, the V gene TRBV5-6; 9 bases line up with TRBD2. Germline CDR1 is SGHDT and CDR2 is YYEEEE. The CDR3 is 14 residues long. J lost 4 bases, V lost 6 bases, and 8 bases had no gene match.

The gene calls are TRBV5-5 and TRBJ2-7; TRBD2 is a possible D gene (6 bases). The CDR3 runs 14 residues. Germline CDR1 reads SGHKS; CDR2 reads YYEKEE (reference sequence). Trimming shortened V by 4 bases and J by 4 bases, and 15 bases separated the two germline ends. The CDR3 nucleotides read TGTGCCAGCAGCCAGACCCCGGGAGTATACGAGCAGTACTTC. It codes for CASSQTPGVYEQYF.

This sequence joins TRBV7-6 and TRBJ2-4, with 8 bases identical to TRBD1. The CDR3 is 15 residues long. After removal of 5 bases from V and 0 bases from J, the junction contained 3 bases not matched to a gene. Germline assignment: CDR1 SGHVS and CDR2 FNYEAQ. The CDR3 loop is CASSNGQGAKNIQYF. CDR3 nucleotide sequence: TGTGCCAGCAGCAATGGACAGGGAGCCAAAAACATTCAGTACTTC.

The V and J genes are TRBV29-1 and TRBJ2-5; D possibly corresponds to TRBD1 (5 bases). V lost 7 bases to trimming and J lost 5 bases, with 11 bases between them. Germline V gene sequence: CDR1 SQVTM, CDR2 ANQGSEA. The CDR3 has 11 amino acids. The CDR3 sequence is CSAPKGETQYF. Written as DNA, the CDR3 is TGCAGCGCCCCAAAGGGGGAGACCCAGTACTTC.

The rearrangement joins TRBV5-1 to TRBJ2-2; D is uncertain. Deletions cut 0 bases from V and 9 bases from J, with 18 bases between. CDR3 size: 16 residues. Germline V gene data show CDR1 as SGHRS and CDR2 as YFSETQ. The CDR3 DNA follows: TGCGCCAGCAGCTTGGAATTCGGAGTTGGTCACTGGGAGCTGTTTTTT. It translates to CASSLEFGVGHWELFF. The full variable domain, rest sourced from reference TRBV5-1 and TRBJ2-2, is KAGVTQTPRYLIKTRGQQVTLSCSPISGHRSVSWYQQTPGQGLQFLFEYFSETQRNKGNFPGRFSGRQFSNSRSEMNVSTLELGDSALYLCASSLEFGVGHWELFFGEGSRLTVL.

The J gene is TRBJ1-1, the V gene TRBV7-2; tentative D call: TRBD1 (5 bases). There are 14 residues in the CDR3. Trimming cost V 2 bases and J 6 bases, with 13 bases left between them. The germline V gene has CDR1 SGHTA and CDR2 FQGNSA. The CDR3 nucleotides read TGTGCCAGCAGCTTATCCGGGGGTTCCGCTGAAGCTTTCTTT. Protein: CASSLSGGSAEAFF.

This chain joins TRBV30 and TRBJ1-4; D call uncertain. CDR1 and CDR2 (germline): GTSNPN, SVGIG (reference sequence). The CDR3 loop spans 17 amino acids. Trimming left V 3 bases short and J 4 bases short, with 21 bases between. The CDR3 spells CAWSHPSDQAFNEKLFF. In DNA form, the CDR3 reads TGTGCCTGGAGCCACCCCTCCGACCAGGCCTTTAATGAAAAACTGTTTTTT.

The chain links TRBV27 to TRBJ1-5; no clear D gene. CDR3 length: 14 amino acids. Germline V CDR1 and CDR2: MNHEY, SMNVEV (reference sequence). Trimming stripped 0 bases from V and 4 bases from J, with 7 bases between. CDR3 DNA: TGTGCCAGCAGTTTATCGGGCAGAAATCAGCCCCAGCATTTT. Translated: CASSLSGRNQPQHF.

This clone was seen only once. This chain connects TRBV19 to TRBJ2-1; 11 positions agree with TRBD2. This CDR3 is built from 15 residues. Germline V gene lookup returns CDR1 LNHDA and CDR2 SQIVND (reference sequence). The junction had 3 bases not matched to a gene; V was cut back by 5 bases and J by 3 bases. The CDR3 DNA follows: TGTGCCAGTAGTCGAACTAGCGGGAGCTACAATGAGCAGTTCTTC. It is translated as CASSRTSGSYNEQFF. Looking up the rest from reference TRBV19 and TRBJ2-1 gives the full variable domain: DGGITQSPKYLFRKEGQNVTLSCEQNLNHDAMYWYRQDPGQGLRLIYYSQIVNDFQKGDIAEGYSVSREKKESFPLTVTSAQKNPTAFYLCASSRTSGSYNEQFFGPGTRLTVL.

This clone came up a few times. The chain combines TRBV25-1 with TRBJ1-2; the match to TRBD1 covers 11 bases. V was clipped by 5 bases and J by 3 bases; unmatched bases: 5. CDR3 length equals 15 residues. CDR1 and CDR2 from the germline V gene are MGHDK and SYGVNS. The CDR3 region has the DNA TGTGCCAGCAGTCCTCGGACAGGGGGCGACTATGGCTACACCTTC. Protein: CASSPRTGGDYGYTF.

The chain recombines TRBV13 with TRBJ2-7; 12 bases are a match to TRBD1. The CDR3 is 14 amino acids. Trimming at V came to 5 bases and at J to 7 bases, leaving 6 bases not matched to a gene. Germline CDR1 reads PRHDT; CDR2 reads FYEKMQ (reference sequence). The CDR3 sequence: CASSPGQGAIEQYF. The CDR3 nucleotides are TGTGCCAGCAGCCCGGGACAGGGGGCTATAGAGCAGTACTTC.

The rearrangement links TRBV7-3 to TRBJ2-1; 12 bases line up with TRBD2. Trimming cost V 5 bases and J 9 bases; bases outside gene matches: 11. The germline CDR1 and CDR2 sequences are SGHTA and FQGTGA. The CDR3 totals 16 residues. CDR3 bases: TGTGCCAGCAGCCGACGGCTAGCGGGGGGGCCAGCTGAGCAGTTCTTC. Translating gives CASSRRLAGGPAEQFF.